The 23 T cell receptor beta chains below all came from one sample that was sequenced in a study of cytomegalovirus exposure and HLA in healthy donors. Repertoires were generated with immunoSEQ multiplex PCR, while TCRdb's copy carries only in-frame clones and drops some. Found here are a few hundred thousand clones, 86% of them singletons; the top ten hold around 0.8%. The sample was PBMCs. The receptors were sampled from a woman aged 18-35 years in good health and CMV-seronegative.

The chain employs TRBV29-1 and TRBJ1-2; maybe TRBD1 (6 bases). Trimming took off 7 bases at V and 8 bases at J, with 23 bases between the two ends. The germline gives CDR1 SQVTM, CDR2 ANQGSEA. The CDR3 sequence is 14 residues long. The chain's CDR3 is CSEVALTGSFGYTF. The CDR3 DNA reads as TGCAGCGAAGTAGCCTTGACAGGTTCGTTCGGCTACACCTTC.

This clone came up a few times. The V gene is TRBV9, the J gene TRBJ1-5; D is ambiguous. This CDR3 is 13 amino acids long. Trimming removed 3 bases from V and 7 bases from J, with 11 bases in between. Germline CDR1 and CDR2: SGDLS and YYNGEE. CDR3 sequence: CASSDTGNQPQHF. CDR3 sequence (DNA): TGTGCCAGCAGCGATACGGGGAACCAGCCCCAGCATTTT.

This chain connects TRBV4-1 to TRBJ1-3, with no clear D. Trimming removed 2 bases at V and 5 bases at J, with 7 bases between. CDR3 size: 13 residues. The germline CDR1 and CDR2 sequences are MGHRA and YSYEKL. The CDR3 DNA follows: TGCGCCAGCAGCCAACAACAGAGAAACACCATATATTTT. Its translation: CASSQQQRNTIYF.

The rearrangement links TRBV7-2 to TRBJ2-7; a possible D gene is TRBD2 (6 bases). There are 14 residues in the CDR3. From germline, CDR1 is SGHTA and CDR2 FQGNSA. Trimming cost V 6 bases and J 2 bases, with 14 bases left between them. In DNA, the CDR3 is TGTGCCAGCAGACTTACCGGAGGGCCCTACGAGCAGTACTTC. As protein: CASRLTGGPYEQYF. The full variable domain, rest sourced from reference TRBV7-2 and TRBJ2-7, is GAGVSQSPSNKVTEKGKDVELRCDPISGHTALYWYRQSLGQGLEFLIYFQGNSAPDKSGLPSDRFSAERTGGSVSTLTIQRTQQEDSAVYLCASRLTGGPYEQYFGPGTRLTVT.

Worth noting for this clone: Other nucleotide sequences from this sample produce the same CDR3. The chain combines TRBV29-1 with TRBJ1-1, with D possibly TRBD1 on 5 matching bases. CDR1 and CDR2 (germline): SQVTM, ANQGSEA. The CDR3 runs 12 residues. The V end lost 7 bases, the J end lost 1 base, and 10 bases lay between the germline ends. This CDR3 is CSGGQGNTEAFF. Written as DNA, the CDR3 is TGCAGCGGCGGTCAGGGGAACACTGAAGCTTTCTTT.

The count of this clone is one. In DNA, the CDR3 is TGCAGCGTTGAGGCCCTTCCGACTGCCAGCTCCTACAATGAGCAGTTCTTC. This encodes CSVEALPTASSYNEQFF. V gene TRBV29-1 combines with J gene TRBJ2-1; unclear D gene. The CDR3 sequence is 17 residues long. Germline CDR1 and CDR2: SQVTM and ANQGSEA. Deletions cut 3 bases from V and 0 bases from J, with 18 bases between.

This chain connects TRBV4-3 to TRBJ1-2, with 7 bases fitting TRBD1. V was clipped by 0 bases and J by 3 bases; unmatched bases: 19. The germline V gene has CDR1 LGHNA and CDR2 YSLEER. CDR3 size: 20 residues. The CDR3 DNA sequence: TGCGCCAGCAGCCAAGATCGGCCCCGACAGGGTATAAGCCCCTACTATGGCTACACCTTC. The encoded protein is CASSQDRPRQGISPYYGYTF.

The rearrangement links TRBV5-1 to TRBJ2-7, with TRBD1 matching 7 bases. This CDR3 region has 17 residues. The junction had 13 bases not matched to a gene; V was cut back by 4 bases and J by 0 bases. Germline CDR1 is SGHRS and CDR2 is YFSETQ. CDR3 DNA: TGCGCCAGCAGCCCCTCGGAAGGGACAGCATACTCCTACGAGCAGTACTTC. This gives the protein CASSPSEGTAYSYEQYF.

A single count supports this clone. This chain joins TRBV5-1 and TRBJ1-2; D not certain. V lost 0 bases to trimming and J lost 6 bases, with 12 bases between them. The germline V gene encodes CDR1 SGHRS and CDR2 YFSETQ. CDR3 length: 14 amino acids. CDR3 loop: CASSLAGVQHGYTF. The CDR3 bases are TGCGCCAGCAGCTTGGCCGGAGTCCAACATGGCTACACCTTC.

The chain employs TRBV2 and TRBJ2-7, with D possibly TRBD2 on 5 matching bases. This CDR3 is built from 14 residues. The germline V gene encodes CDR1 SNHLY and CDR2 FYNNEI. Between the trimmed V and J ends, which lost 3 bases and 3 bases, there was a span of 12 bases. CDR3 sequence reads: CASSDGNSNYEQYF. The CDR3 DNA follows: TGTGCCAGCAGTGACGGGAACTCGAACTACGAGCAGTACTTC.

The chain joins TRBV6-5 to TRBJ1-3, with 7 bases identical to TRBD1. V lost 4 bases and J lost 6; bases outside the gene matches: 6. The CDR3 runs to 14 residues. The germline V gene has CDR1 MNHEY and CDR2 SVGAGI. As DNA, the CDR3 is TGTGCCAGCAGTTCAACAGGGGCGGTAAACACCATATATTTT. Translated, it gives CASSSTGAVNTIYF.

Points on this clone: The sample holds other DNA sequences that translate to the same CDR3. As DNA, the CDR3 is TGTGCCAGCAGCTTAACGGGGGCCTACGAGCAGTACTTC. Translating gives CASSLTGAYEQYF. The chain combines TRBV7-2 with TRBJ2-7, with D possibly being TRBD2 (6 bases). The CDR3 contains 13 residues. From germline, CDR1 is SGHTA and CDR2 FQGNSA. V was trimmed by 2 bases and J by 2 bases, leaving 7 bases between them. Complete variable domain (other parts from reference TRBV7-2 and TRBJ2-7): GAGVSQSPSNKVTEKGKDVELRCDPISGHTALYWYRQSLGQGLEFLIYFQGNSAPDKSGLPSDRFSAERTGGSVSTLTIQRTQQEDSAVYLCASSLTGAYEQYFGPGTRLTVT.

V gene TRBV19 combines with J gene TRBJ2-1; maybe TRBD2 (5 bases). The V gene's germline CDR1 is LNHDA and CDR2 SQIVND (reference sequence). Trimming took 3 bases from V and 5 from J, leaving 14 bases between them. This CDR3 spans 15 amino acids. The CDR3 DNA follows: TGTGCCAGTAGTATGGGTGGGAGCCCTGACAATGAGCAGTTCTTC. It translates to CASSMGGSPDNEQFF.

The chain carries TRBV4-3 and TRBJ1-2; D call uncertain. CDR1 and CDR2 from the germline V gene are LGHNA and YSLEER. Trimming removed 1 base from V and 0 bases from J, with 9 bases in between. The length of the CDR3 is 15 residues. The CDR3 here is CASSQGGVANYGYTF. The CDR3 DNA sequence: TGCGCCAGCAGCCAAGGGGGAGTAGCTAACTATGGCTACACCTTC.

The chain uses TRBV6-5 and TRBJ1-3, with TRBD1 as a possible D gene (5 bases). This CDR3 is 13 amino acids long. Per the germline V gene, CDR1 is MNHEY and CDR2 is SVGAGI. Trimming took 8 bases from V and 4 from J, leaving 12 bases between them. CDR3 in amino acids: CASLGGGGNTIYF. The CDR3 region has the DNA TGTGCCAGCCTGGGGGGAGGCGGAAACACCATATATTTT.

This clone was recorded only once. The V gene is TRBV5-1, the J gene TRBJ2-7; TRBD1 agrees at 7 bases. Germline-derived CDR1 and CDR2 are SGHRS and YFSETQ. The CDR3 runs to 15 residues. The V segment lost 0 bases and the J segment 2 bases; nucleotides outside the gene matches: 5. CDR3 protein: CASSLVPGQPYEQYF. The CDR3, as DNA: TGCGCCAGCAGCTTGGTCCCGGGACAGCCCTACGAGCAGTACTTC.

The chain has TRBV18 and TRBJ1-4; TRBD1 might be the D (5 bases). There are 16 residues in the CDR3. Trimming removed 4 bases at V and 0 bases at J, with 12 bases between. CDR1 KGHSH and CDR2 LQKENI come from the germline V gene. The CDR3 DNA reads as TGTGCCAGCTCACGAGCGGGACTGGCAACTAATGAAAAACTGTTTTTT. Protein product: CASSRAGLATNEKLFF.

A single count supports this clone. The chain employs TRBV7-8 and TRBJ2-7; 9 positions agree with TRBD1. Germline loops: CDR1 SGHVS, CDR2 FQNEAQ. This CDR3 spans 16 amino acids. The J segment lost 0 bases and the V segment lost 5 bases, leaving 8 bases of the junction unmatched. The CDR3 DNA follows: TGTGCCAGCAGCCTGATGGACAGGGGAACCTCCTACGAGCAGTACTTC. It encodes CASSLMDRGTSYEQYF.

This chain links TRBV28 with TRBJ1-4; D call uncertain. V was cut by 1 base and J by 0 bases, with 6 bases left in between. The CDR3 contains 15 residues. Looked up from germline, CDR1 is MDHEN and CDR2 is SYDVKM. The CDR3 region is CASSLLLTTNEKLFF. The DNA of the CDR3 is TGTGCCAGCAGTTTATTGCTAACAACTAATGAAAAACTGTTTTTT.

This clone was picked up many times. The chain has TRBV5-1 and TRBJ2-7; 7 bases align to TRBD1. V lost 3 bases and J lost 6; bases outside the gene matches: 9. The CDR3 totals 14 residues. Germline lookup yields CDR1 SGHRS and CDR2 YFSETQ. The CDR3 spells CASSSDDRAFEQYF. The CDR3 DNA reads as TGCGCCAGCAGCTCCGACGACAGGGCTTTCGAGCAGTACTTC. Filled out from reference TRBV5-1 and TRBJ2-7, the complete variable domain reads KAGVTQTPRYLIKTRGQQVTLSCSPISGHRSVSWYQQTPGQGLQFLFEYFSETQRNKGNFPGRFSGRQFSNSRSEMNVSTLELGDSALYLCASSSDDRAFEQYFGPGTRLTVT.

The V and J genes are TRBV4-3 and TRBJ2-3; TRBD2 aligns across 9 bases. J was trimmed by 7 bases and V by 1 base; bases with no gene match: 3. The CDR3 extends over 14 amino acids. The germline V gene has CDR1 LGHNA and CDR2 YSLEER. The CDR3 region has the DNA TGCGCCAGCAGCCAAGCGCTAGCGGGAAATACGCAGTATTTT. It encodes CASSQALAGNTQYF.

V and J are TRBV2 and TRBJ2-2; D is perhaps TRBD1 (6 bases). The CDR3 has 13 residues. V was cut by 6 bases and J by 6 bases, with 11 bases left in between. The germline CDR1 and CDR2 sequences are SNHLY and FYNNEI. The CDR3 region has the DNA TGTGCCAGCAGCGTAGGACAGCCCGGGGAGCTGTTTTTT. Translated, it gives CASSVGQPGELFF.

The chain is built from TRBV28 and TRBJ2-7, with TRBD2 matching 14 bases. The CDR3 totals 16 residues. V dropped 6 bases and J dropped 7; count of bases not matched to a gene: 11. CDR1 and CDR2 from the germline V gene are MDHEN and SYDVKM. CDR3 coding DNA: TGTGCCAGCAGAGGACCAGGGACTAGCGGGAGTTCGGAGCAGTACTTC. This sequence encodes CASRGPGTSGSSEQYF.